The rows below give T cell receptor beta chains drawn from one sample of a study of blood T cell repertoires in COVID-19. Data came from immunoSEQ multiplex PCR; TCRdb stores just in-frame clones and leaves some out. The data hold 120,000 or so clones, with approximately 71% observed a single time. The sequencing input was peripheral blood. These receptors all come from a human donor in a cohort sampled during active COVID-19. The CDR3 runs from the conserved cysteine through the conserved F or W. A D gene is named only where the DNA matches it firmly. Size tells how often a clone was seen (once, few, many) or the class of an expanded clone, and some rows leave it out.

TRBJ2-7 once TRBV5-6 NA TGTGCCAGCAGCTTCTTCACGGGATTTTACGAGCAGTACTTC CASSFFTGFYEQYF
TRBJ2-7 NA TRBV13 TRBD1 TGTGCCAGCAGCTTAGGGGCAGGGGGATTCGAGCAGTACTTC CASSLGAGGFEQYF
TRBJ2-7 NA TRBV6-5 TRBD1 TGTGCCAGCAGTTACGGACAGGGGGCCCGCGAGCAGTACTTC CASSYGQGAREQYF
TRBJ2-5 NA TRBV6-6 NA TGTGCCAGCAGTTTCCGGGAGCCACAAGAGACCCAGTACTTC CASSFREPQETQYF
TRBJ2-7 few TRBV4-2 NA TGTGCCAGCAGCCGGGGGGATACCTACGAGCAGTACTTC CASSRGDTYEQYF
TRBJ1-5 NA TRBV18 TRBD1 TGTGCCAGCTCACCCCAGCCCGACAGGGAATCCTTAGGAAATCAGCCCCAGCATTTT CASSPQPDRESLGNQPQHF
TRBJ2-7 NA TRBV12-3/TRBV12-4 TRBD1 TGTGCCAGCAACCGACAGGGGACCCACGAGCAGTACTTC CASNRQGTHEQYF
TRBJ1-5 NA TRBV19 TRBD1 TGTGCCAGTGCGGACAGGGGGCCCCATCAGCCCCAGCATTTT CASADRGPHQPQHF
TRBJ1-2 NA TRBV27 NA TGTGCCAGCAGTTCCCTCCCCGGGACTCCCACCAACTATGGCTACACCTTC CASSSLPGTPTNYGYTF
TRBJ1-1 NA TRBV6-4 TRBD1 TGTGCCAGCAGGCTGGACAGGGAAGACGGTGAAGCTTTCTTT CASRLDREDGEAFF
TRBJ1-1 NA TRBV28 NA TGTGCCAGCAGTTTGGTTGGTGGGGGAGGCCAAGCTTTCTTT CASSLVGGGGQAFF
TRBJ2-7 few TRBV5-1 TRBD1 TGCGCCAGCAGCCCCACACCGGGACAGATCTACGAGCAGTACTTC CASSPTPGQIYEQYF
TRBJ2-1 NA TRBV18 NA TGTGCCAGCTCACCACCGGGGCCGACTTCATCTCTCTACAATGAGCAGTTCTTC CASSPPGPTSSLYNEQFF
TRBJ2-3 NA TRBV6-2/TRBV6-3 NA TGTGCCAGCAGTTACTCGGCGGGTTGGAGGACAGATACGCAGTATTTT CASSYSAGWRTDTQYF
TRBJ1-1 NA TRBV11-2 NA TGTGCCAGCAGCTTAGAAACACCGGGACTCACTGAAGCTTTCTTT CASSLETPGLTEAFF
TRBJ2-7 NA TRBV28 TRBD2 TGTGCCAGCAGTCCCGGGACTAGCGGTGGGAATTACGAGCAGTACTTC CASSPGTSGGNYEQYF
TRBJ1-5 NA TRBV28 NA TGTGCCAGCAGTTTTTCTATCGGTCCCCAGCATTTT CASSFSIGPQHF
TRBJ2-7 NA TRBV5-4 NA TGTGCCAGCACGCCCCCGGAGGGCGAGCAGTACTTC CASTPPEGEQYF
TRBJ1-5 NA TRBV19 NA TGTGCCAGTAGTATAGAGGGGACACAAGCGACCTCGCCCCAGCATTTT CASSIEGTQATSPQHF
TRBJ2-7 few TRBV24-1 TRBD1 TGTGCCACCAGCCCGACAGGGACCAACGAGCAGTACTTC CATSPTGTNEQYF
TRBJ2-7 NA TRBV18 TRBD1 TGTGCCAGCTCACCACCAACGGGACAGCCCTACGAGCAGTACTTC CASSPPTGQPYEQYF
TRBJ2-7 few TRBV5-1 TRBD2 TGCGCCAGCAGCCCCCGGACTAGCGGGACCGAGCAGTACTTC CASSPRTSGTEQYF
TRBJ2-4 NA TRBV4-1 NA TGCGCCAGCAGCCAAGGTGTACTAGCCAAAAACATTCAGTACTTC CASSQGVLAKNIQYF
TRBJ1-1 NA TRBV29-1 TRBD1 TGCAGCGTTGTTCCCAGTATAGGGGACAGGGGTGAAGCTTTCTTT CSVVPSIGDRGEAFF
TRBJ2-5 NA TRBV5-6 NA TGTGCCAGCAGCTTGGGAGCAGAGACCCAGTACTTC CASSLGAETQYF
TRBJ2-2 once TRBV6-5 TRBD2 TGTGCCAGCAGTTACTCGGTAGCGGGGGCGAGCGGGGAGCTGTTTTTT CASSYSVAGASGELFF
TRBJ2-1 NA TRBV29-1 TRBD2 TGCAGCGTTGGAGGCGGGAGGGCGGACAATGAGCAGTTCTTC CSVGGGRADNEQFF
TRBJ2-7 NA TRBV10-2 NA TGCGCCAGCAGCCGGGACAACACCTACGAGCAGTACTTC CASSRDNTYEQYF
TRBJ1-5 NA TRBV6-4 TRBD1 TGTGCCAGCAGCGACAAGACAGGGGATAGCAATCAGCCCCAGCATTTT CASSDKTGDSNQPQHF
TRBJ2-7 NA TRBV11-2 NA TGTGCCAGCAGCTTAGGCACCTACTACGAGCAGTACTTC CASSLGTYYEQYF
TRBJ1-6 NA TRBV7-9 NA TGTGCCAGCAGCTTAGGGTCAAAACAGGATTCACCCCTCCACTTT CASSLGSKQDSPLHF
TRBJ1-6 NA TRBV5-6 TRBD1 TGTGCCAGCAGCTTGGGGGCAGGGGGCGGCTATTCACCCCTCCACTTT CASSLGAGGGYSPLHF
TRBJ1-5 once TRBV5-1 TRBD1 TGCGCCAGGCTAGAGGGGGCCTCTCAGCCCCAGCATTTT CARLEGASQPQHF
TRBJ2-7 NA TRBV6-4 TRBD1 TGTGCCAGCAAGGATGGTTTAGGGACAGGGGGTTCCTACGAGCAGTACTTC CASKDGLGTGGSYEQYF
TRBJ2-7 few TRBV7-3 TRBD2 TGTGCCAGCAGCTTCAGGGAGGGCTACGAGCAGTACTTC CASSFREGYEQYF
TRBJ1-1 NA TRBV9 TRBD1 TGTGCCAGCAGCCATCGACAGGGGTGGAGCACTGAAGCTTTCTTT CASSHRQGWSTEAFF
TRBJ2-7 NA TRBV5-1 TRBD2 TGCGCCAGCAGCACTGGACTAGCGGGATCCTCCTACGAGCAGTACTTC CASSTGLAGSSYEQYF
TRBJ2-7 NA TRBV7-2 NA TGTGCCAGCAGCTTATACAACTACGAGCAGTACTTC CASSLYNYEQYF
TRBJ2-5 NA TRBV29-1 TRBD1 TGCAGCGCCAGGGGGCCGGAGGAGACCCAGTACTTC CSARGPEETQYF
TRBJ1-5 NA TRBV2 TRBD1 TGTGCCAGCAACGACAGGGGTGGGAGCAATCAGCCCCAGCATTTT CASNDRGGSNQPQHF
TRBJ2-7 NA TRBV5-1 TRBD1 TGCGCCAGCAGCTTCGGGACAGGTTCTCGGGAGCAGTACTTC CASSFGTGSREQYF
TRBJ2-7 NA TRBV14 TRBD2 TGTGCCAGCAGCCCGCGCCACGGGAGGGCGAGCTACGAGCAGTACTTC CASSPRHGRASYEQYF
TRBJ2-7 few TRBV5-6 TRBD2 TGTGCCAGCAGCTTTGGACTAGCGGGCGAGCAGTACTTC CASSFGLAGEQYF
TRBJ1-2 NA TRBV14 NA TGTGCCAGCAGCTTCAACAATAACTATGGCTACACCTTC CASSFNNNYGYTF
TRBJ1-1 NA TRBV6-5 NA TGTGCCAGCAGTCTAAGGGGGGGCACTGAAGCTTTCTTT CASSLRGGTEAFF
TRBJ2-6 NA TRBV6-5 NA TGTGCCAGCAGTTATGTCGGCTCTGGGGCCAACGTCCTGACTTTC CASSYVGSGANVLTF
TRBJ1-1 once TRBV5-6 NA TGTGCCAGCAGCCTTGACAGTGAAGCTTTCTTT CASSLDSEAFF
TRBJ1-1 NA TRBV4-1 TRBD1 TGCGCCAGCAGCCAAGGGTTGGCAGGGGGGACTGAAGCTTTCTTT CASSQGLAGGTEAFF
TRBJ2-7 NA TRBV15 TRBD1 TGTGCCACCAGCAGGGACGGACAGGGGACCGAGCAGTACTTC CATSRDGQGTEQYF
TRBJ1-3 NA TRBV5-1 NA TGCGCCAGCAGCTTTGGTAGGGGAGGTGGAAACACCATATATTTT CASSFGRGGGNTIYF
TRBJ2-7 NA TRBV27 TRBD2 TGTGCCAGCAGTTTAGGACTAGCGGTCCCCTACGAGCAGTACTTC CASSLGLAVPYEQYF
TRBJ2-3 NA TRBV27 TRBD2 TGTGCCAGCAGTTTAGGACTAGAGGGAGATACGCAGTATTTT CASSLGLEGDTQYF
TRBJ2-7 NA TRBV28 NA TGTGCCAGCAGTTCCTCCCCCTCCTACGAGCAGTACTTC CASSSSPSYEQYF
TRBJ1-3 NA TRBV4-1 NA TGCGCCAGCAGCCAAGGTCGGGGGTACGGAAACACCATATATTTT CASSQGRGYGNTIYF
TRBJ2-7 NA TRBV3-1/TRBV3-2 TRBD1 TGTGCCAGCAGCCTGGGACAGGGGGCTCGGGAGCAGTACTTC CASSLGQGAREQYF
TRBJ1-2 NA TRBV6-2/TRBV6-3 NA TGTGCCAGCAGTTACGCTGGAGGGGACTATGGCTACACCTTC CASSYAGGDYGYTF
TRBJ2-7 NA TRBV19 TRBD2 TGTGCCAGTAGTGTAGCGGGAGAAAACTACGAGCAGTACTTC CASSVAGENYEQYF
TRBJ2-7 large TRBV28 TRBD1 TGTGCCACCAAACGGACAGGGACTTACGAGCAGTACTTC CATKRTGTYEQYF
TRBJ1-5 NA TRBV25-1 NA TGTGCCAGCAGTGAATCAGGTGATCAGCCCCAGCATTTT CASSESGDQPQHF
TRBJ2-2 NA TRBV3-1/TRBV3-2 TRBD2 TGTGCCAGCGGATTACTAGCGGGGGGGACCGGGGAGCTGTTTTTT CASGLLAGGTGELFF